This T cell receptor beta chain was identified in a study of Graves' ophthalmopathy and Graves' hyperthyroidism. The authors amplified TCR beta CDR3 regions from RNA transcripts. Second-round multiplex PCR came after first-round RT-PCR with HTBI primers. TCRdb reanalysed the multiplex PCR reads using MiXCR and keeps one entry per CDR3 protein. The table shows just over 600,000 distinct CDR3 sequences, with 22% occurring only once. There are many counts of this clonotype. The CDR3 extends over 17 amino acids. V lost 0 bases and J lost 0; bases outside the gene matches: 4. The V gene's germline CDR1 is GTSNPN and CDR2 SVGIG (reference sequence).

The V gene is TRBV30, the J gene TRBJ2-6, with TRBD1 identical over 8 bases. The clonotype was recovered from a woman under 30 with stable Graves' hyperthyroidism. Some clones in this sample may be carry-over from other donors' samples. Sequenced sample: peripheral blood. CDR3 in amino acids: CAWSVGQGLSGANVLTF. In DNA, the CDR3 is TGTGCCTGGAGTGTCGGACAGGGCCTCTCTGGGGCCAACGTCCTGACTTTC.